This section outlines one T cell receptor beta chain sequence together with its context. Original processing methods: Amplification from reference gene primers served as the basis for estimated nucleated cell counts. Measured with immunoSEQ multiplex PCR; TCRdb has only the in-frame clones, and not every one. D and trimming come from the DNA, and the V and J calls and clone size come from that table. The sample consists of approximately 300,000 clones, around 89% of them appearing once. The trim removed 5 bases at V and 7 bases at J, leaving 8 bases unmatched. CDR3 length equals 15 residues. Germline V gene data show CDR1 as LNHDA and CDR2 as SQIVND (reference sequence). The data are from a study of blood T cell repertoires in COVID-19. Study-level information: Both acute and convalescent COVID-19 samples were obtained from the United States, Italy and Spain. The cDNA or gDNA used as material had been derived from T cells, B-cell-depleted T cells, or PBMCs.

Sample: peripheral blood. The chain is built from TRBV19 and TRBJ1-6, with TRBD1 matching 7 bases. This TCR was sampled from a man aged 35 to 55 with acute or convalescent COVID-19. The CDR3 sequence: CASSPPGQQNSPLHF. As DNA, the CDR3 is TGTGCCAGTAGTCCCCCGGGACAGCAAAATTCACCCCTCCACTTT.